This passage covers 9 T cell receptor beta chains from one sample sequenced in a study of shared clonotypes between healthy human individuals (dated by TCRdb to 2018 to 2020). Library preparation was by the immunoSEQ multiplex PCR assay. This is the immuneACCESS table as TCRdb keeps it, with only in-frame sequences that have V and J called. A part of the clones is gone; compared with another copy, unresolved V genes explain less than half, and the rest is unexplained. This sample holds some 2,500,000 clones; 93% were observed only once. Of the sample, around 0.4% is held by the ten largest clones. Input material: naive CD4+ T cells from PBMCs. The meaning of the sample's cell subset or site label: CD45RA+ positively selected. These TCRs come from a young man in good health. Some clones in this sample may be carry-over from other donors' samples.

The CDR3 DNA reads as TGCGCCAGCAGAAACGCAGCTGGAAACACCATATATTTT. This encodes CASRNAAGNTIYF. The J gene is TRBJ1-3, the V gene TRBV5-1; D gene uncertain. The germline V gene has CDR1 SGHRS and CDR2 YFSETQ. Deletions cut 5 bases from V and 2 bases from J, with 8 bases between. The CDR3 covers 13 residues.

This CDR3 reads CASSSQIRQGGHGYTF. The CDR3 DNA sequence: TGTGCCAGCAGTTCGCAGATACGCCAGGGAGGACATGGCTACACCTTC. The chain employs TRBV2 and TRBJ1-2; D possibly corresponds to TRBD1 (5 bases). Germline assignment: CDR1 SNHLY and CDR2 FYNNEI. The germline V and J ends were trimmed by 5 bases and 6 bases, with 22 bases remaining between them. The CDR3 covers 16 residues.

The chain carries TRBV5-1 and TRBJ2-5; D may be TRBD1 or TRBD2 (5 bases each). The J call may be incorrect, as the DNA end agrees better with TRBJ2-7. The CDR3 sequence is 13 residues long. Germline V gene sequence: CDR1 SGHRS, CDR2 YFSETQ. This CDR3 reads CASSLRPGTEQYF. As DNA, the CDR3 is TGCGCCAGCAGCTTGCGACCAGGGACCGAGCAGTACTTC.

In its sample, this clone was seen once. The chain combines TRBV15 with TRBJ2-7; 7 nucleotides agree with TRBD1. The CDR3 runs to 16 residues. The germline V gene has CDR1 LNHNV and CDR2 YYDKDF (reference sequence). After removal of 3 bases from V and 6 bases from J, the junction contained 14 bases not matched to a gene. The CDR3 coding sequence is TGTGCCACCAGCAGTTTTGTTGGTACAGGGGTGGTCGAGCAGTACTTC. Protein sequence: CATSSFVGTGVVEQYF. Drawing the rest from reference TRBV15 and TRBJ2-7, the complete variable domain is DAMVIQNPRYQVTQFGKPVTLSCSQTLNHNVMYWYQQKSSQAPKLLFHYYDKDFNNEADTPDNFQSRRPNTSFCFLDIRSPGLGDTAMYLCATSSFVGTGVVEQYFGPGTRLTVT.

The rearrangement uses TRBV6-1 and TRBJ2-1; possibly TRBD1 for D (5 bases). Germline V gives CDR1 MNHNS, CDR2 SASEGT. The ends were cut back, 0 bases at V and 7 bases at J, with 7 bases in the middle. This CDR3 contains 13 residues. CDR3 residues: CASSEAAGNEQFF. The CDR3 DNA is TGTGCCAGCAGTGAAGCGGCAGGGAATGAGCAGTTCTTC.

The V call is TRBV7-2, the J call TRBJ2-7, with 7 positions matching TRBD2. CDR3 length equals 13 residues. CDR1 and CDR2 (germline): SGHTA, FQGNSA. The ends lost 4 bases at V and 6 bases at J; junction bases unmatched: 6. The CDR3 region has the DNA TGTGCCAGCAGCTCACGGGAGGCGGGCGAGCAGTACTTC. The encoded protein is CASSSREAGEQYF. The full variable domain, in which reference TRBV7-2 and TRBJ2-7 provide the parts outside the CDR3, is GAGVSQSPSNKVTEKGKDVELRCDPISGHTALYWYRQSLGQGLEFLIYFQGNSAPDKSGLPSDRFSAERTGGSVSTLTIQRTQQEDSAVYLCASSSREAGEQYFGPGTRLTVT.

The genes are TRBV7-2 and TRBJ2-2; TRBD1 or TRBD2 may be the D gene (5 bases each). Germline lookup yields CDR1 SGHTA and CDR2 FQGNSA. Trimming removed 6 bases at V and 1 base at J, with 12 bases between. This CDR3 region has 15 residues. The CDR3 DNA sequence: TGTGCCAGCAGTCTCATGGGGGTGAACACCGGGGAGCTGTTTTTT. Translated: CASSLMGVNTGELFF.

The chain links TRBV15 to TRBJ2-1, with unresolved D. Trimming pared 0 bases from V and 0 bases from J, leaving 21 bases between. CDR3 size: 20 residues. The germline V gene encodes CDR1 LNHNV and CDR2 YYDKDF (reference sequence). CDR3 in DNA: TGTGCCACCAGCAGAGATTCTGCCTCGAGCGCGACGAGCTCCTACAATGAGCAGTTCTTC. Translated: CATSRDSASSATSSYNEQFF.

This CDR3 is CASSMVASGTNTGELFF. CDR3 nucleotide sequence: TGTGCCAGCTCAATGGTGGCTAGCGGGACGAACACCGGGGAGCTGTTTTTT. This chain joins TRBV18 and TRBJ2-2; TRBD2 aligns across 9 bases. Germline lookup yields CDR1 KGHSH and CDR2 LQKENI. The CDR3 length is 17 residues. V trimming: 5 bases; J trimming: 0 bases; junction bases outside the gene matches: 7.